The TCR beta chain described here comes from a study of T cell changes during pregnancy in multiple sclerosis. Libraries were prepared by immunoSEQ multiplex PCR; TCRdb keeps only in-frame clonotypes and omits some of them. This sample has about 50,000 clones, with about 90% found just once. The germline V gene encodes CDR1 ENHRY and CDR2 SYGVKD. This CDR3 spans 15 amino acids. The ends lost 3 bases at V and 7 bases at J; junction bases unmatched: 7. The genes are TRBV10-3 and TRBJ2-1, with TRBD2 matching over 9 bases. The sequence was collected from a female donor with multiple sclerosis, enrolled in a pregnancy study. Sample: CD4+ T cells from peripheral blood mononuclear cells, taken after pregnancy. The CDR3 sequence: CAISEGNSGRNEQFF. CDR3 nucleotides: TGTGCCATCAGTGAAGGGAATAGCGGGAGAAATGAGCAGTTCTTC.